The T cell receptor beta chain described here comes from a study of naive and memory T cell subsets. Both TRBC1 and TRBC2 were covered by a beta constant-region primer of two equimolar oligonucleotides. The ligated cDNA underwent four PCR rounds using SP2 and nested alpha and beta constant-region primers. TCRdb ran MiXCR on the UMI-ligation and nested PCR reads and lists one entry per CDR3 protein. This repertoire shows some 110,000 distinct CDR3 sequences, about 15% found once; its top ten account for 2.5% to 3%. Comments on this clonotype: Its antigen is unknown.

V shed 4 bases and J shed 8 bases, with 21 bases lying between them. The CDR3 covers 15 residues. CDR1 is SQVTM and CDR2 is ANQGSEA in the germline V gene. Study-wide findings and caveats: A few larger clonotypes appeared in naive repertoires, especially CD8, possibly memory cells re-expressing CD45RA. Clonotypes here are unpaired alpha or beta chain sequences.

CD4+ T cell IFNgamma after overnight CMV lysate exposure gave donor CMV status. Four subsets defined by CD45RA and CD27 were sorted after CD3, CD4, CD8 and live/dead staining. The sequence was collected from a human donor in good health. The source material was naive CD8+ T cells from blood. V and J are TRBV29-1 and TRBJ2-1; D is ambiguous. CDR3 in amino acids: CSVAIPGHYRDEQFF. The CDR3 DNA reads TGCAGCGTTGCAATACCGGGTCACTATAGGGATGAGCAGTTCTTC.